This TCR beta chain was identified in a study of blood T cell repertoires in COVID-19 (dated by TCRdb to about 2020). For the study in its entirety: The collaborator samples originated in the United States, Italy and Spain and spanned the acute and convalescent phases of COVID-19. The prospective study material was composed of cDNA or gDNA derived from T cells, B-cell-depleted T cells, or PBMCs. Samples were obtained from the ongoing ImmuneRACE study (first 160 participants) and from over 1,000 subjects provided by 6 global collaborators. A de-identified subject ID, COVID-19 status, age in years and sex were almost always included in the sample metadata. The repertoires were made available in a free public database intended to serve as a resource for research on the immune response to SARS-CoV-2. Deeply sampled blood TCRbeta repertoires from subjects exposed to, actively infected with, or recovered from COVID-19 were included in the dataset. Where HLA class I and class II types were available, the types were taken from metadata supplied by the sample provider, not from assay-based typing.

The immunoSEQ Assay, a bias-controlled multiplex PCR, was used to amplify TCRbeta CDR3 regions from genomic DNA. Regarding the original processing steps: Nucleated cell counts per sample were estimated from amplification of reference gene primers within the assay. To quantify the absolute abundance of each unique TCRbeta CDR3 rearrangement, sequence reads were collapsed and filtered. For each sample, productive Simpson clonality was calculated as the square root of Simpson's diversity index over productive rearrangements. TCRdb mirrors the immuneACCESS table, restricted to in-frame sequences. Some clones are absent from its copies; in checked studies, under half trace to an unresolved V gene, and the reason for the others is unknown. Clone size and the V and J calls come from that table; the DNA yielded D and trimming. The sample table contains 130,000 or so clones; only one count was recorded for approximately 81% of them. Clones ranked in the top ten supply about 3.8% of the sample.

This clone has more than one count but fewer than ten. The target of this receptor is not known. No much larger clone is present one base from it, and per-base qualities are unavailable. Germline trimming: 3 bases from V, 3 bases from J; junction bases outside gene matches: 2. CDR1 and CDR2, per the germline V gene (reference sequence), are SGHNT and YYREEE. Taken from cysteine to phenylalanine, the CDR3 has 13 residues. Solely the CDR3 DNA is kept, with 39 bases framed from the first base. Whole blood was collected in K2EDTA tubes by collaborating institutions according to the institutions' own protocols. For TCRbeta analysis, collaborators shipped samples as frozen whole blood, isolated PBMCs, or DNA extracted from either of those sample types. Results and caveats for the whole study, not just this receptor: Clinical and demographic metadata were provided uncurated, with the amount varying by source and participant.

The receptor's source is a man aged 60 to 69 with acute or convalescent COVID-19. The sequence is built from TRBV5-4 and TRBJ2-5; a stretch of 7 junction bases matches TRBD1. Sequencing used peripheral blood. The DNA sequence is TGTGCCAGCAGCTCCCAGGGGGAAGAGACCCAGTACTTC. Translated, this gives CASSSQGEETQYF.